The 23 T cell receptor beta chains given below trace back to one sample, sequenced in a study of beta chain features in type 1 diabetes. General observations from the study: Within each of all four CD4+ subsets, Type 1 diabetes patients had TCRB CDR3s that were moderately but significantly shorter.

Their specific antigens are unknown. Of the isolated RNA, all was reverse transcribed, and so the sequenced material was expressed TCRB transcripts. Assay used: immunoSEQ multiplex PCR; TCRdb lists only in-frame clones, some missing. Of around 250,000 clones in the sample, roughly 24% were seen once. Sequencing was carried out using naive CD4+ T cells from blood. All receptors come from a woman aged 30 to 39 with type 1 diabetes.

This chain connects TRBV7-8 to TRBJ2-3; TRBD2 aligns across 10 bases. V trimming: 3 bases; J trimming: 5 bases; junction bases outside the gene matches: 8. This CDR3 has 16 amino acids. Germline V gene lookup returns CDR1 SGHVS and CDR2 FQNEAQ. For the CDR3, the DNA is TGTGCCAGCAGCTTCCCCCCACTAGCGGGACTAGATACGCAGTATTTT. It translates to CASSFPPLAGLDTQYF. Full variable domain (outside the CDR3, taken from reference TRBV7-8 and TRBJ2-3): GAGVSQSPRYKVAKRGQDVALRCDPISGHVSLFWYQQALGQGPEFLTYFQNEAQLDKSGLPSDRFFAERPEGSVSTLKIQRTQQEDSAVYLCASSFPPLAGLDTQYFGPGTRLTVL.

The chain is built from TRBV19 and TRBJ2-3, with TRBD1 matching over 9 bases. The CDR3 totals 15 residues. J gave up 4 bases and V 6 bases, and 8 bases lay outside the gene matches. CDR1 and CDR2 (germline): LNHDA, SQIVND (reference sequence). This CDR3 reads CASRTGQGMADTQYF. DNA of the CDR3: TGTGCCAGTAGGACCGGACAGGGGATGGCAGATACGCAGTATTTT.

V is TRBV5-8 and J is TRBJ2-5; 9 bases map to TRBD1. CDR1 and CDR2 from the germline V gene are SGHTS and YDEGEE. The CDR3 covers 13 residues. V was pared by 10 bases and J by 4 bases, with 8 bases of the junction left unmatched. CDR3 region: CASTGGIGETQYF. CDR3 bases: TGTGCCTCAACAGGGGGCATAGGAGAGACCCAGTACTTC.

CDR3 in amino acids: CASSVAGGRNEQFF. The DNA of the CDR3 is TGCGCCAGCAGCGTAGCGGGAGGGCGGAATGAGCAGTTCTTC. The rearrangement joins TRBV5-1 to TRBJ2-1, with 11 bases matching TRBD2. J lost 7 bases, V lost 4 bases, and 4 bases had no gene match. CDR1 SGHRS and CDR2 YFSETQ come from the germline V gene. The CDR3 loop spans 14 amino acids.

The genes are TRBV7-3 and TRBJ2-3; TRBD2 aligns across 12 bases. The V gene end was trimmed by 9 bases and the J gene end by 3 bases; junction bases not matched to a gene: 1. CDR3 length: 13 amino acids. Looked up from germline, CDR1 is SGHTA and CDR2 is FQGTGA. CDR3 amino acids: CARLAGGTDTQYF. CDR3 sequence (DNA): TGTGCCAGACTAGCGGGAGGTACAGATACGCAGTATTTT.

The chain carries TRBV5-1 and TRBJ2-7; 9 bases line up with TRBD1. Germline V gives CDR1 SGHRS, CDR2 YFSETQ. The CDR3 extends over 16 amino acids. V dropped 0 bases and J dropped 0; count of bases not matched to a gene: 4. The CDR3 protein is CASSLAEDRGSYEQYF. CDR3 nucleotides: TGCGCCAGCAGCTTGGCCGAGGACAGGGGCTCCTACGAGCAGTACTTC. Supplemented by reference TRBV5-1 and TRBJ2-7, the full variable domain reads KAGVTQTPRYLIKTRGQQVTLSCSPISGHRSVSWYQQTPGQGLQFLFEYFSETQRNKGNFPGRFSGRQFSNSRSEMNVSTLELGDSALYLCASSLAEDRGSYEQYFGPGTRLTVT.

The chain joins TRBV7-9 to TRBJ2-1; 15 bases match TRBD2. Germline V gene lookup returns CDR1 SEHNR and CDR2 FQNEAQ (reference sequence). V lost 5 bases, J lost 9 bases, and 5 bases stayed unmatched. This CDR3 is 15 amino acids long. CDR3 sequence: CASSSRTSGRGEQFF. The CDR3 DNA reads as TGTGCCAGCAGCAGCAGGACTAGCGGGAGGGGTGAGCAGTTCTTC.

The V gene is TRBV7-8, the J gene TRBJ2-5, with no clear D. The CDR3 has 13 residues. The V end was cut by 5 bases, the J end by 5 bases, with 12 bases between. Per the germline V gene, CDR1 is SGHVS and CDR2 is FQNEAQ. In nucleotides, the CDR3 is TGTGCCAGCAGCGAGAAAGAGTTGGAGACCCAGTACTTC. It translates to CASSEKELETQYF.

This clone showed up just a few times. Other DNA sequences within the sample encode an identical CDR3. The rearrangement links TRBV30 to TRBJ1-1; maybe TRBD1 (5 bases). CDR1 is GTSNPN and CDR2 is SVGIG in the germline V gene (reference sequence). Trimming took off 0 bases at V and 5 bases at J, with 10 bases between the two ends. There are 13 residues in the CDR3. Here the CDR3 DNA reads TGTGCCTGGAGTGTAGCGGGGGGTACTGAAGCTTTCTTT. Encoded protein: CAWSVAGGTEAFF.

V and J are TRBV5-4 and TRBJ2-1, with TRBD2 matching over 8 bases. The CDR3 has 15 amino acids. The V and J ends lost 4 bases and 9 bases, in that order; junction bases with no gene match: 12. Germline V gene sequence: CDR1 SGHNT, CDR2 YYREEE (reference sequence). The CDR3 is CASSAGLDLFLEQFF. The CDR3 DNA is TGTGCCAGCAGCGCGGGACTAGATCTTTTCCTTGAGCAGTTCTTC.

This chain's CDR3 is CASSQDGESNQPQHF. DNA for the CDR3: TGTGCCAGCAGCCAAGACGGGGAGAGCAATCAGCCCCAGCATTTT. This sequence joins TRBV5-4 and TRBJ1-5; unclear D gene. The V end lost 4 bases, the J end lost 1 base, and 12 bases lay between the germline ends. Germline values: CDR1 SGHNT, CDR2 YYREEE (reference sequence). This CDR3 has 15 amino acids.

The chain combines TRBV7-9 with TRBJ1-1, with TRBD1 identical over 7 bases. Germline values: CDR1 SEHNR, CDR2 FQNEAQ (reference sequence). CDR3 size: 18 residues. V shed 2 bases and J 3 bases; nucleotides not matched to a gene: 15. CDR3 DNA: TGTGCCAGCAGCTTAAACCGGGGCAGGGGGTTTACGGACACTGAAGCTTTCTTT. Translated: CASSLNRGRGFTDTEAFF.

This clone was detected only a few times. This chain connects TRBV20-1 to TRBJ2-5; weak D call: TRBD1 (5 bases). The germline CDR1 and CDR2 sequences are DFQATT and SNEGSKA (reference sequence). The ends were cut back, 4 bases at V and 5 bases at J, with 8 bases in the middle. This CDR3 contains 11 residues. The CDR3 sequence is CSATGWETQYF. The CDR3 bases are TGCAGTGCTACAGGGTGGGAGACCCAGTACTTC.

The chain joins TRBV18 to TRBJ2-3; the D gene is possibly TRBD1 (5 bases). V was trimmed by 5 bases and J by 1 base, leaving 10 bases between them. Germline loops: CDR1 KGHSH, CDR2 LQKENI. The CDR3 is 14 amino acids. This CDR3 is CASSSQGRTDTQYF. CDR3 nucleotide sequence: TGTGCCAGCTCATCCCAGGGCCGCACAGATACGCAGTATTTT. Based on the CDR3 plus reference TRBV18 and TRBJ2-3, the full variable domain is NAGVMQNPRHLVRRRGQEARLRCSPMKGHSHVYWYRQLPEEGLKFMVYLQKENIIDESGMPKERFSAEFPKEGPSILRIQQVVRGDSAAYFCASSSQGRTDTQYFGPGTRLTVL.

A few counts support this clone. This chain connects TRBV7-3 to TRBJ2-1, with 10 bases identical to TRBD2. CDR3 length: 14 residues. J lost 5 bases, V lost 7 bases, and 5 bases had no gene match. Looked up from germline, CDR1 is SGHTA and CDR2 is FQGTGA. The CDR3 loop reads CASTSGSGDNEQFF. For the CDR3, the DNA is TGTGCCAGCACTAGCGGGAGTGGGGACAATGAGCAGTTCTTC.

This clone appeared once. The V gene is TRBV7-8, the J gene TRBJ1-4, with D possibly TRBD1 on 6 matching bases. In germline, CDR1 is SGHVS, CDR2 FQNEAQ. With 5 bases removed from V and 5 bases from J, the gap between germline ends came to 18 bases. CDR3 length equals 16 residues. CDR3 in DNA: TGTGCCAGCAGCCAAAGCTCCGGACAGCCAAATGAAAAACTGTTTTTT. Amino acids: CASSQSSGQPNEKLFF.

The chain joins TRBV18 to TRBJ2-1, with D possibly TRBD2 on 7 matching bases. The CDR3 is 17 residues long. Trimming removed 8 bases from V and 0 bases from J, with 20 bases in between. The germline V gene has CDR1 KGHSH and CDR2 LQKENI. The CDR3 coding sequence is TGTGCCAGCCACCAGGGGCCGGGAGGTACCTCCTACAATGAGCAGTTCTTC. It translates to CASHQGPGGTSYNEQFF. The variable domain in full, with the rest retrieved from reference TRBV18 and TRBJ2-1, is NAGVMQNPRHLVRRRGQEARLRCSPMKGHSHVYWYRQLPEEGLKFMVYLQKENIIDESGMPKERFSAEFPKEGPSILRIQQVVRGDSAAYFCASHQGPGGTSYNEQFFGPGTRLTVL.

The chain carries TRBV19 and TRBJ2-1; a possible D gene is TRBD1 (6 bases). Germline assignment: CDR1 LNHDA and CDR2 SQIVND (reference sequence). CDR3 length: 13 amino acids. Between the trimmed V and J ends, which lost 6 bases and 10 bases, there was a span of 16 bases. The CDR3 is CASSLQGVREQFF. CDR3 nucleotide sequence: TGTGCCAGTAGCTTACAGGGAGTCCGAGAGCAGTTCTTC.

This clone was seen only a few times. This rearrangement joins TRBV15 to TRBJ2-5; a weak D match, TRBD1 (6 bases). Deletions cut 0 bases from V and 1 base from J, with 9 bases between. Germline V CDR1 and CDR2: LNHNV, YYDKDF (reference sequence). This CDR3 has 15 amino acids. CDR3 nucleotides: TGTGCCACCAGCAGAGATCTGGGGGCCCAAGAGACCCAGTACTTC. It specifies CATSRDLGAQETQYF.

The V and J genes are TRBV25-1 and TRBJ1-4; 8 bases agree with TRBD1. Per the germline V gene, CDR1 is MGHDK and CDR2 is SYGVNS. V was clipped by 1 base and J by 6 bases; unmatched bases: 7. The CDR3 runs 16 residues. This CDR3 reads CASSELYRGDYEKLFF. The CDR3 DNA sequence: TGTGCCAGCAGTGAATTGTACAGGGGGGATTATGAAAAACTGTTTTTT.

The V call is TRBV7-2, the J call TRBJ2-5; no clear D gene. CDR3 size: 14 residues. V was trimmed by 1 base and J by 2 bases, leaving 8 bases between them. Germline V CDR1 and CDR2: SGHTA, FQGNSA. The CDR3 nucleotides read TGTGCCAGCAGCTTAGTTTCACGGCAAGAGACCCAGTACTTC. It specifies CASSLVSRQETQYF.

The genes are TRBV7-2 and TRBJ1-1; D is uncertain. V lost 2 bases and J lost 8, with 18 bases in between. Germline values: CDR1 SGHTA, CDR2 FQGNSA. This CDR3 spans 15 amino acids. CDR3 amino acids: CASSLIVQSSSEAFF. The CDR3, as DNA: TGTGCCAGCAGCTTAATTGTACAGTCATCTTCGGAAGCTTTCTTT.

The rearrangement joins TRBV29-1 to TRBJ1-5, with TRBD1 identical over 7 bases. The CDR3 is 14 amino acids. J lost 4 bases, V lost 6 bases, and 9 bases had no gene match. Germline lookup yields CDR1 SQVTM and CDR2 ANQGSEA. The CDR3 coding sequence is TGCAGCGTAGCCACCGGGACAGAGAATCAGCCCCAGCATTTT. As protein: CSVATGTENQPQHF.